This entry is about one T cell receptor (beta chain). Germline CDR1 reads SGHRS; CDR2 reads YFSETQ. Unmatched junction bases numbered 5, after V lost 4 bases and J lost 4 bases. This CDR3 has 15 amino acids. Here immunoSEQ multiplex PCR was the method, and the copy in TCRdb shows in-frame clones only, minus some. The sample carries 95,000 to 100,000 clones, around nine tenths recorded once. The data originate from a study of PD-L1 blockade in urothelial cancer. Time point of the sample: pretreatment peripheral blood. This sequence was found in a man aged 55 to 70 with urothelial cancer. The material sequenced was PBMCs, taken around atezolizumab (anti-PD-L1) treatment. J is TRBJ1-4 and V is TRBV5-1; the match to TRBD1 covers 9 bases. CDR3 nucleotide sequence: TGCGCCAGCAGCGGGGGACAGGGAGATAATGAAAAACTGTTTTTT. Translating gives CASSGGQGDNEKLFF.